This T cell receptor (beta chain) comes out of a study of CD8+CD57+ T cells in acquired aplastic anemia. About the research overall: Recorded DNA amounts for sorted CD4+ and CD8+ cells had an average of approximately 3 ug. Healthy donors had, on average, roughly 10 million reads for their CD4+ cells.

This clonotype was found many times. According to the study, genomic DNA was the template for TCR beta VDJ and CDR3 profiling. TCRdb redid the calling of the reads with MiXCR, one entry per CDR3 protein. The top ten hold approximately 8.3% of the sample, which has some 68,000 distinct CDR3 sequences, around half seen once. The V and J ends lost 4 bases and 1 base respectively, with 9 bases between them. Per the germline V gene, CDR1 is SGHRS and CDR2 is YFSETQ. The CDR3 is 13 residues long. This sequence was found in a human donor in good health, serving as a control. The sample consisted of sorted CD4+, CD8+, or CD8+CD57+ T cells (not recorded which) from PBMCs. This rearrangement joins TRBV5-1 to TRBJ2-7; a weak D match, TRBD1 (5 bases). The CDR3 sequence: CASSIRQSYEQYF. DNA of the CDR3: TGCGCCAGCAGCATCCGACAGTCCTACGAGCAGTACTTC.